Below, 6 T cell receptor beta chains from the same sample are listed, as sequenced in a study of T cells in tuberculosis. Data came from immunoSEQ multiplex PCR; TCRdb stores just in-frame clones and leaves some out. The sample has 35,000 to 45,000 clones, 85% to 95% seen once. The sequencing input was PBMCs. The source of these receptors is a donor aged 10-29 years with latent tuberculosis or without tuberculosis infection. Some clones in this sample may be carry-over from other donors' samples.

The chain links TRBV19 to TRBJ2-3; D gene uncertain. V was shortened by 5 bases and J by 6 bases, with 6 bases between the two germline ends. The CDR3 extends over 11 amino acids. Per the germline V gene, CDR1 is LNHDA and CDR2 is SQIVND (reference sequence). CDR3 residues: CASSGWDTQYF. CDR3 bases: TGTGCCAGTAGTGGCTGGGATACGCAGTATTTT.

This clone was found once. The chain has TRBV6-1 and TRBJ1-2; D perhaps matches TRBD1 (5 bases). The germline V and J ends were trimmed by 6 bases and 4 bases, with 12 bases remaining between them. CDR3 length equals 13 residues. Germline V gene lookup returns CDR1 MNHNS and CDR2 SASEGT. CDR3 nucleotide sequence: TGTGCCAGCAGCGTGGGACTGAGCTATGGCTACACCTTC. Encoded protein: CASSVGLSYGYTF.

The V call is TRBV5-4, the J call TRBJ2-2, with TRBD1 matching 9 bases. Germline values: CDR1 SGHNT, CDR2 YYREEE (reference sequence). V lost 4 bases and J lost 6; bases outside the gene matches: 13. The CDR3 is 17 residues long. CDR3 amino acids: CASSKSSGTGFPGELFF. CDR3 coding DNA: TGTGCCAGCAGCAAAAGCTCCGGGACAGGGTTCCCCGGGGAGCTGTTTTTT.

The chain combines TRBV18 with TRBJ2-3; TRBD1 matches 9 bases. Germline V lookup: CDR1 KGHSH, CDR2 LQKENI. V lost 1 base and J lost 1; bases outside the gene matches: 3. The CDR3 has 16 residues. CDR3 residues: CASSPRGQGGTDTQYF. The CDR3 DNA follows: TGTGCCAGCTCACCACGGGGACAGGGTGGCACAGATACGCAGTATTTT.

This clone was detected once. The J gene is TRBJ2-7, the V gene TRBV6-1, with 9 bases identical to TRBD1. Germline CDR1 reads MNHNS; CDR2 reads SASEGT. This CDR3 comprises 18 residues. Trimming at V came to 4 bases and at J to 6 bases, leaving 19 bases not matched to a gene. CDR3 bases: TGTGCCAGCAGTGTCGCCGGGACAGGGTCCACTTTCGGAGGCGAGCAGTACTTC. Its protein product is CASSVAGTGSTFGGEQYF.

The CDR3 sequence: CASSFATGGHYEQYF. The CDR3 nucleotides are TGTGCCAGCAGCTTCGCTACAGGGGGGCACTACGAGCAGTACTTC. The chain recombines TRBV7-9 with TRBJ2-7; 8 nucleotides match TRBD1. V dropped 3 bases and J dropped 3; count of bases not matched to a gene: 7. The CDR3 extends over 15 amino acids. Per germline, CDR1 SEHNR and CDR2 FQNEAQ (reference sequence).